This T cell receptor (beta chain) was sequenced during a study of T cells in Graves' hyperthyroidism and ophthalmopathy. Using RNA transcripts as the source, TCR beta CDR3 regions were amplified. Initially, a first-round RT-PCR of the TCR CDR3 employed the HTBI primer set. One entry per CDR3 protein, called by TCRdb with MiXCR from the multiplex PCR reads. The data show about 530,000 distinct CDR3 sequences, under 20% seen once. Trimming took 4 bases from V and 4 from J; bases not matched to a gene: 9. CDR1 SGHTA and CDR2 FQGTGA come from the germline V gene. The CDR3 loop spans 16 amino acids. Sequencing was performed on blood. This sequence was found in a woman younger than 30 with Graves' ophthalmopathy. The chain uses TRBV7-3 and TRBJ2-1, with 8 bases fitting TRBD1. CDR3 in amino acids: CASSSLVGQGYNEQFF. The CDR3 region has the DNA TGTGCCAGCAGCTCCCTCGTTGGACAGGGTTACAATGAGCAGTTCTTC.